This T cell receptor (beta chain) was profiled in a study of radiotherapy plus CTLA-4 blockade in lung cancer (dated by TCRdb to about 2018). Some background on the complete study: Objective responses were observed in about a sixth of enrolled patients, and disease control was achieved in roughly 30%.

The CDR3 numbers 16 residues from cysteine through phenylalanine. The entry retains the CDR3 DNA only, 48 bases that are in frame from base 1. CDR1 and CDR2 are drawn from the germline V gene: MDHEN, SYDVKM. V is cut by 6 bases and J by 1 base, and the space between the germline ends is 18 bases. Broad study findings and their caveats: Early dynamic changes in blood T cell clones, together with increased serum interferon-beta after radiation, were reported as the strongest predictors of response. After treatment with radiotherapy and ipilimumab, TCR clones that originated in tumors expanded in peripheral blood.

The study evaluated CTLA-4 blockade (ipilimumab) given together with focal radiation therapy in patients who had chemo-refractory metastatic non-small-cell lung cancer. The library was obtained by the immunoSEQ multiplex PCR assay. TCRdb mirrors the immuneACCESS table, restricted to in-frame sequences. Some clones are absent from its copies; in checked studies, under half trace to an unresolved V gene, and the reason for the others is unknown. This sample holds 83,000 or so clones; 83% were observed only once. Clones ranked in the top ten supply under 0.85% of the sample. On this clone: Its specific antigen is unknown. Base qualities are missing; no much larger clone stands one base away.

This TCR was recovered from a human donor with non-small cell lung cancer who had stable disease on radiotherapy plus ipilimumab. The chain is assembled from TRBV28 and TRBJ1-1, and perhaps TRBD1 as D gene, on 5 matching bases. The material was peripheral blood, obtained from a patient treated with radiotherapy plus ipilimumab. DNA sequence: TGTGCCAGCAGACGGGGGGGAAGTGCAACGAACACTGAAGCTTTCTTT. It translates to CASRRGGSATNTEAFF.